This passage covers 28 T cell receptor beta chains from one sample sequenced in a study of cytomegalovirus exposure and HLA in healthy donors. Some clones are missing from TCRdb's copy, which holds only in-frame ones; the method was immunoSEQ multiplex PCR. The sample lists 250,000 to 400,000 clones; approximately 88% were seen once. The sequencing input was PBMCs. The receptors shown here come from a man aged 30-40 years in good health and CMV-seronegative.

This clone has just a few counts. The chain has TRBV5-4 and TRBJ2-5, with 7 bases matching TRBD1. Looked up from germline, CDR1 is SGHNT and CDR2 is YYREEE (reference sequence). The CDR3 is 15 residues long. Trimming at V came to 2 bases and at J to 4 bases, leaving 8 bases not matched to a gene. The CDR3 sequence: CASSLLDRVGETQYF. In nucleotides, the CDR3 is TGTGCCAGCAGCTTATTAGACAGGGTGGGAGAGACCCAGTACTTC.

V is TRBV5-6 and J is TRBJ2-4, with TRBD1 identical over 9 bases. The CDR3 runs 16 residues. The V gene's germline CDR1 is SGHDT and CDR2 YYEEEE. V trimming: 0 bases; J trimming: 7 bases; junction bases outside the gene matches: 8. CDR3 bases: TGTGCCAGCAGCTTGGTGGTGACAGGGGGGCGTAACATTCAGTACTTC. It specifies CASSLVVTGGRNIQYF.

The rearrangement uses TRBV30 and TRBJ1-1, with 8 bases identical to TRBD1. Germline V gene sequence: CDR1 GTSNPN, CDR2 SVGIG (reference sequence). The CDR3 is made up of 12 amino acids. The V and J ends lost 4 bases and 7 bases, in that order; junction bases with no gene match: 5. CDR3 protein: CAWTGQGLEAFF. The CDR3 coding sequence is TGTGCCTGGACCGGACAGGGCCTTGAAGCTTTCTTT.

The genes are TRBV6-1 and TRBJ2-7, with 8 positions matching TRBD2. CDR3 length equals 17 residues. Trimming at V came to 0 bases and at J to 0 bases, leaving 7 bases not matched to a gene. Per the germline V gene, CDR1 is MNHNS and CDR2 is SASEGT. CDR3 sequence (DNA): TGTGCCAGCAGTGAAGCCCGGCAGCGGGGGAGCTCCTACGAGCAGTACTTC. It encodes CASSEARQRGSSYEQYF.

This chain joins TRBV14 and TRBJ1-4, with no clear D. V was pared by 8 bases and J by 4 bases, with 14 bases between. The CDR3 is 14 amino acids. The germline V gene encodes CDR1 SGHDN and CDR2 FVKESK. The CDR3 DNA follows: TGTGCCAGCTCCCACTCAATCTATAATGAAAAACTGTTTTTT. This translates into CASSHSIYNEKLFF.

The sample holds a few counts of this clone. The chain is built from TRBV19 and TRBJ1-3, with D possibly matching TRBD1 (6 bases). There are 15 residues in the CDR3. CDR1 and CDR2 (germline): LNHDA, SQIVND (reference sequence). V was trimmed by 0 bases and J by 8 bases, leaving 14 bases between them. CDR3 in DNA: TGTGCCAGTAGTATAGACAGGGGTATACTGGACACCATATATTTT. As protein: CASSIDRGILDTIYF.

The chain is built from TRBV4-3 and TRBJ1-5; 9 bases map to TRBD1. The CDR3 is made up of 14 amino acids. Trimming cost V 5 bases and J 7 bases; bases outside gene matches: 6. Germline V gene data show CDR1 as LGHNA and CDR2 as YSLEER. In nucleotides, the CDR3 is TGCGCCAGCAGCGAGGGACAGGGCTACCAGCCCCAGCATTTT. Translating it yields CASSEGQGYQPQHF.

V usage is TRBV5-1 and J usage is TRBJ1-5; D not resolved. This CDR3 spans 15 amino acids. V was pared by 3 bases and J by 8 bases, with 18 bases between. Germline CDR1 is SGHRS and CDR2 is YFSETQ. CDR3 DNA: TGCGCCAGCAGCTCGTCTCCGGGTCCGGGGAAGCCCCAGCATTTT. Its protein product is CASSSSPGPGKPQHF.

This clone turned up a few times. The gene calls are TRBV5-1 and TRBJ2-5, with 10 nucleotides matching TRBD2. This CDR3 has 16 residues. CDR1 is SGHRS, CDR2 YFSETQ, per germline. Germline trimming cut 7 bases from V and 0 bases from J; bases unmatched to any gene: 9. The CDR3, as DNA: TGCGCCAGCTCAAAAGGACTAGCGGATTACCAAGAGACCCAGTACTTC. Translated, it gives CASSKGLADYQETQYF.

The chain uses TRBV6-1 and TRBJ1-5; 7 bases are shared with TRBD1. The CDR3 runs to 14 residues. Trimming at V came to 10 bases and at J to 6 bases, leaving 12 bases not matched to a gene. The germline V gene has CDR1 MNHNS and CDR2 SASEGT. This chain's CDR3 is CATYRAGGLQPQHF. In nucleotides, the CDR3 is TGTGCCACGTATCGGGCAGGGGGACTTCAGCCCCAGCATTTT.

This clone has more than one count but fewer than ten. The chain recombines TRBV10-3 with TRBJ2-3, with TRBD1 matching over 9 bases. The junction had 7 bases not matched to a gene; V was cut back by 4 bases and J by 5 bases. Germline V gives CDR1 ENHRY, CDR2 SYGVKD. The CDR3 sequence is 15 residues long. CDR3 in amino acids: CAISGGTGQGDTQYF. The CDR3 DNA follows: TGTGCCATCAGTGGGGGGACAGGGCAGGGAGATACGCAGTATTTT.

The CDR3 here is CATSRETVSYEQYF. CDR3 in DNA: TGTGCCACCAGCAGGGAGACGGTATCCTACGAGCAGTACTTC. The J gene is TRBJ2-7, the V gene TRBV15; D uncertain. V was cut by 3 bases and J by 1 base, with 10 bases left in between. The CDR3 is 14 residues long. The germline CDR1 and CDR2 sequences are LNHNV and YYDKDF (reference sequence).

The J gene is TRBJ2-5, the V gene TRBV6-5; tentative D call: TRBD2 (5 bases). The CDR3 length is 14 residues. V shed 4 bases and J shed 3 bases, with 12 bases lying between them. CDR1 is MNHEY and CDR2 is SVGAGI in the germline V gene. The CDR3 here is CASSSGKGKETQYF. DNA of the CDR3: TGTGCCAGCAGTTCCGGGAAGGGAAAAGAGACCCAGTACTTC.

V usage is TRBV4-3 and J usage is TRBJ2-1, with TRBD2 identical over 10 bases. Germline-derived CDR1 and CDR2 are LGHNA and YSLEER. The J segment lost 7 bases and the V segment lost 0 bases, leaving 9 bases of the junction unmatched. The CDR3 length is 17 residues. The CDR3: CASSQEVSGGAWNEQFF. CDR3 bases: TGCGCCAGCAGCCAAGAAGTAAGCGGGGGGGCCTGGAATGAGCAGTTCTTC.

The V gene is TRBV6-5, the J gene TRBJ2-3; D not resolved. CDR3 length: 12 amino acids. CDR1 MNHEY and CDR2 SVGAGI come from the germline V gene. V was pared by 5 bases and J by 6 bases, with 9 bases between. CDR3 region: CASSRHGDTQYF. The DNA for the CDR3 is TGTGCCAGCAGTCGTCACGGGGATACGCAGTATTTT.

DNA of the CDR3: TGCGCCAGCACCCGACAGGGTGACAACTATGGCTACACCTTC. It specifies CASTRQGDNYGYTF. V usage is TRBV10-2 and J usage is TRBJ1-2, with TRBD1 matching over 7 bases. This CDR3 region has 14 residues. CDR1 and CDR2 (germline): WSHSY, SAAADI. J lost 2 bases, V lost 7 bases, and 7 bases had no gene match.

This sequence joins TRBV19 and TRBJ1-1; maybe TRBD1 (5 bases). This CDR3 region has 14 residues. Per germline, CDR1 LNHDA and CDR2 SQIVND (reference sequence). V was pared by 3 bases and J by 4 bases, with 12 bases between. This CDR3 is CASSMKVGGTEAFF. In DNA form, the CDR3 reads TGTGCCAGTAGTATGAAGGTGGGGGGCACTGAAGCTTTCTTT.

This sequence joins TRBV13 and TRBJ2-7; the match to TRBD1 covers 8 bases. The CDR3 has 18 residues. In germline, CDR1 is PRHDT, CDR2 FYEKMQ (reference sequence). V dropped 0 bases and J dropped 3; count of bases not matched to a gene: 13. CDR3 loop: CASSLGSGQASWGYEQYF. Written as DNA, the CDR3 is TGTGCCAGCAGCTTAGGTTCGGGACAGGCCTCCTGGGGCTACGAGCAGTACTTC.

This chain joins TRBV6-1 and TRBJ1-5; a weak D match, TRBD1 (5 bases). Germline V lookup: CDR1 MNHNS, CDR2 SASEGT. This CDR3 has 15 amino acids. Trimming left V 0 bases short and J 2 bases short, with 8 bases between. The CDR3 bases are TGTGCCAGCAGTGAAGCGTGGGGGGGCAATCAGCCCCAGCATTTT. Translation: CASSEAWGGNQPQHF.

The V and J genes are TRBV27 and TRBJ2-3; 9 nucleotides agree with TRBD1. The CDR3 has 13 amino acids. The V gene's germline CDR1 is MNHEY and CDR2 SMNVEV (reference sequence). The J segment lost 3 bases and the V segment lost 6 bases, leaving 1 base of the junction unmatched. CDR3 DNA: TGTGCCAGCAGAGGGACAGGGACAGATACGCAGTATTTT. This sequence encodes CASRGTGTDTQYF.

The CDR3 loop reads CASSESGLAGDSPLHF. DNA for the CDR3: TGTGCCAGCAGTGAATCGGGGCTAGCGGGGGATTCACCCCTCCACTTT. The gene calls are TRBV2 and TRBJ1-6; tentatively, D is TRBD1 (5 bases). The germline V gene encodes CDR1 SNHLY and CDR2 FYNNEI. This CDR3 spans 16 amino acids. Between the trimmed V and J ends, which lost 2 bases and 8 bases, there was a span of 16 bases.

This chain links TRBV4-1 with TRBJ2-2; tentatively, D is TRBD1 (5 bases). The CDR3 has 15 residues. V lost 3 bases to trimming and J lost 5 bases, with 13 bases between them. Looked up from germline, CDR1 is MGHRA and CDR2 is YSYEKL. The CDR3, as DNA: TGCGCCAGCAGCCAGGAGACCAGGGTAACCGGGGAGCTGTTTTTT. As protein: CASSQETRVTGELFF.

The rearrangement uses TRBV6-5 and TRBJ2-4; 8 bases are a match to TRBD1. This CDR3 has 14 residues. V dropped 5 bases and J dropped 4; count of bases not matched to a gene: 4. Germline V lookup: CDR1 MNHEY, CDR2 SVGAGI. The CDR3 DNA follows: TGTGCCAGCAGTGTCCGGACAGGGAAAAACATTCAGTACTTC. This sequence encodes CASSVRTGKNIQYF.

V is TRBV27 and J is TRBJ1-5; no firm D call. The CDR3 extends over 15 amino acids. Per the germline V gene, CDR1 is MNHEY and CDR2 is SMNVEV (reference sequence). The V gene lost 3 bases and the J gene lost 0 bases, with 9 bases spanning the gap. The CDR3 DNA is TGTGCCAGCAGTTTGGCGGGGTATAGCAATCAGCCCCAGCATTTT. Protein sequence: CASSLAGYSNQPQHF.

In DNA form, the CDR3 reads TGCGCCAGCAGCTTTGGTGGGGGGAGCACCGGGGAGCTGTTTTTT. The encoded protein is CASSFGGGSTGELFF. This chain joins TRBV5-1 and TRBJ2-2; D perhaps matches TRBD2 (6 bases). The germline V gene encodes CDR1 SGHRS and CDR2 YFSETQ. The V and J ends lost 2 bases and 4 bases respectively, with 12 bases between them. This CDR3 spans 15 amino acids.

This clone appeared once. The CDR3 spells CATWTGGTEAFF. CDR3 sequence (DNA): TGTGCCACCTGGACGGGGGGCACTGAAGCTTTCTTT. The J gene is TRBJ1-1, the V gene TRBV15, with a weak D call TRBD1 (5 bases). Trimming left V 8 bases short and J 4 bases short, with 11 bases between. CDR3 length: 12 residues. Germline loops: CDR1 LNHNV, CDR2 YYDKDF (reference sequence).

This chain joins TRBV12-5 and TRBJ2-3; D is ambiguous. This CDR3 spans 11 amino acids. Trimming left V 5 bases short and J 2 bases short, with 2 bases between. Germline assignment: CDR1 LGHNT and CDR2 FRNRAP. The CDR3 spells CASGLTDTQYF. The CDR3 bases are TGTGCTAGTGGTCTCACAGATACGCAGTATTTT.

V and J are TRBV27 and TRBJ2-2; tentatively, D is TRBD1 (6 bases). The CDR3 is 15 amino acids. The V end lost 6 bases, the J end lost 5 bases, and 16 bases lay between the germline ends. Germline loops: CDR1 MNHEY, CDR2 SMNVEV (reference sequence). CDR3 loop: CASRAPGEGTGELFF. The CDR3 nucleotides are TGTGCCAGCAGGGCCCCAGGGGAAGGGACCGGGGAGCTGTTTTTT.